This is a list of T cell receptor beta chains from one sample in a study of T cell changes during pregnancy in multiple sclerosis. Sequencing used immunoSEQ multiplex PCR; TCRdb keeps in-frame clones, though not all of them. The table includes tens of thousands of clones, 75% to 95% detected once. The sequenced sample was peripheral blood, obtained after pregnancy. These receptors were obtained from a female donor in good health, enrolled as a control in a pregnancy study. Each CDR3 is given with its conserved first and last residue. A D gene is named only where the DNA matches it firmly. Clone size is not always given. Where it is, it says once, few, many or a class for expanded clones.

NA,TRBJ1-2,13,TRBV14,NA,TGTGCCAGCAGCCGCCTCCGGAACTATGGCTACACCTTC,CASSRLRNYGYTF
TRBD1,TRBJ2-7,19,TRBV11-2,NA,TGTGCCAGCAGCTTATCCATTCGCCCCCGGGACAGGGCCACGTACGAGCAGTACTTC,CASSLSIRPRDRATYEQYF
NA,TRBJ1-2,14,TRBV5-6,NA,TGTGCCAGCAGCTTGGGTCACAGGGTCTTAGGCTACACCTTC,CASSLGHRVLGYTF
NA,TRBJ2-3,16,TRBV11-3,NA,TGTGCCAGCAGCCAGGGGCAAGCATTTAGCACAGATACGCAGTATTTT,CASSQGQAFSTDTQYF
NA,TRBJ2-3,15,TRBV9,NA,TGTGCCAGCAGCGTAGGAAGCGGGTCGGGCCCGACGCAGTATTTT,CASSVGSGSGPTQYF
TRBD2,TRBJ2-1,16,TRBV7-2,NA,TGTGCCAGCAGCTTATCGGGGGGGGCTAGCGTCAATGAGCAGTTCTTC,CASSLSGGASVNEQFF
TRBD1,TRBJ2-7,14,TRBV18,NA,TGTGCCAGCACCCTACGGACAGGAACCTACGAGCAGTACTTC,CASTLRTGTYEQYF
NA,TRBJ2-7,14,TRBV19,NA,TGTGCCAGTAGTCCGACTAGTATCAGTGGCGAGCAGTACTTC,CASSPTSISGEQYF
TRBD1,TRBJ2-7,13,TRBV10-3,NA,TGTGCCATCAGTGGGGGGACAGGGGTCGAGCAGTACTTC,CAISGGTGVEQYF
NA,TRBJ2-5,14,TRBV10-2,few,TGCGCCAGCAGTGCGGCGGCTACCCAAGAGACCCAGTACTTC,CASSAAATQETQYF
NA,TRBJ1-6,16,TRBV9,NA,TGTGCCAGCAGCGAACGGGGGAGCTCCTATAATTCACCCCTCCACTTT,CASSERGSSYNSPLHF
NA,TRBJ1-5,15,TRBV7-8,NA,TGTGCCAGCAGCTTAAACGCAGGGTGGCGACAGCCCCAGCATTTT,CASSLNAGWRQPQHF
TRBD1,TRBJ2-7,14,TRBV19,once,TGTGCCAGTAGTGGGGGGACAGGATCCTACGAGCAGTACTTC,CASSGGTGSYEQYF
NA,TRBJ2-2,15,TRBV1,NA,TGCACCAGCAGCCCTAGCGGGGGGGCCACCGGGGAGCTGTTTTTT,CTSSPSGGATGELFF
NA,TRBJ1-3,14,TRBV28,NA,TGTGCCAGCAGTTTGGACAATACTGGAAACACCATATATTTT,CASSLDNTGNTIYF
NA,TRBJ2-7,13,TRBV19,NA,TGTGCCAGTAGTATCTCCTTTTCCTACGAGCAGTACTTC,CASSISFSYEQYF
NA,TRBJ2-3,13,TRBV6-1,NA,TGTGCCAGCAGTGAACAGGGGACAGATACGCAGTATTTT,CASSEQGTDTQYF
NA,TRBJ1-4,15,TRBV5-1,NA,TGCGCCAGCAGCCTGACAGCGAAGCCTAATGAAAAACTGTTTTTT,CASSLTAKPNEKLFF
TRBD1,TRBJ2-1,16,TRBV5-4,NA,TGTGCCAGCAGCTTCACAGGGGGTCGAAGCTACAATGAGCAGTTCTTC,CASSFTGGRSYNEQFF
NA,TRBJ2-7,12,TRBV28,NA,TGTGCCAGCAGTTTTTGGGAGTACGAGCAGTACTTC,CASSFWEYEQYF
TRBD1,TRBJ2-7,14,TRBV6-5,NA,TGTGCCAGCAGTTACGGGCAGGGGGCTTACGAGCAGTACTTC,CASSYGQGAYEQYF
NA,TRBJ1-5,13,TRBV9,NA,TGTGCCAGCAGCGGACAGGCTCATCAGCCCCAGCATTTT,CASSGQAHQPQHF
NA,TRBJ1-2,13,TRBV7-2,NA,TGTGCCAGCACCATTATACAGGGCGATGGCTACACCTTC,CASTIIQGDGYTF
NA,TRBJ1-2,15,TRBV9,NA,TGTGCCAGCAGCGCGGGACAAAGAGCTAACTATGGCTACACCTTC,CASSAGQRANYGYTF
NA,TRBJ1-1,16,TRBV7-2,few,TGTGCCAGCACCCCTCATGGGCCAGGGATGAACACTGAAGCTTTCTTT,CASTPHGPGMNTEAFF
NA,TRBJ2-7,13,TRBV5-4,NA,TGTGCCAGCAGCTCGAGCGGTGAATACGAGCAGTACTTC,CASSSSGEYEQYF
NA,TRBJ2-3,14,TRBV2,NA,TGTGCCAGCAGTGAAAACAGGGGCACAGATACGCAGTATTTT,CASSENRGTDTQYF
NA,TRBJ2-7,12,TRBV7-8,few,TGTGCCAGCAGCCCACATACGTACGAGCAGTACTTC,CASSPHTYEQYF
TRBD1,TRBJ2-1,16,TRBV4-3,once,TGCGCCAGCAGCCAGCATGGACAGGAGCCTTACAATGAGCAGTTCTTC,CASSQHGQEPYNEQFF
NA,TRBJ1-1,15,TRBV5-1,NA,TGCGCCAGCAGCTTACGGGCCGGGGGAGGCACTGAAGCTTTCTTT,CASSLRAGGGTEAFF
TRBD1,TRBJ1-2,16,TRBV2,once,TGTGCCAGCAGTGGGCAGGGGGCGTTTTCAGGTTATGGCTACACCTTC,CASSGQGAFSGYGYTF
TRBD1,TRBJ1-5,17,TRBV27,NA,TGTGCCAGCAGTTTACTGGGACAGGGAGCTAGGAGTCAGCCCCAGCATTTT,CASSLLGQGARSQPQHF
NA,TRBJ1-1,13,TRBV9,NA,TGTGCCAGCAGCGGGCAGGGAAGCACTGAAGCTTTCTTT,CASSGQGSTEAFF
NA,TRBJ1-6,15,TRBV30,NA,TGTGCCGTAAGGATAAGGGGCCCCTATAATTCACCCCTCCACTTT,CAVRIRGPYNSPLHF
TRBD1,TRBJ2-7,14,TRBV6-1,NA,TGTGCCAGCAGTGAAGGGACAGGGGGCGCCGAGCAGTACTTC,CASSEGTGGAEQYF
NA,TRBJ1-2,18,TRBV6-1,NA,TGTGCCAGCAGTGAAGCGGGACACCCAGAACCGGACGGCTATGGCTACACCTTC,CASSEAGHPEPDGYGYTF
TRBD1,TRBJ1-2,17,TRBV4-3,NA,TGCGCCAGCAGCCAAGATGTGACAGGGGCACGAGGCTATGGCTACACCTTC,CASSQDVTGARGYGYTF
TRBD1,TRBJ1-4,16,TRBV11-2,NA,TGTGCCAGCAGCTTAGTGGGGGGACAGGGGACCGAAAAACTGTTTTTT,CASSLVGGQGTEKLFF
NA,TRBJ1-6,14,TRBV2,few,TGTGCCAGCAGTGAGAGGGACTCTTCCTCACCCCTCCACTTT,CASSERDSSSPLHF
TRBD1,TRBJ1-4,15,TRBV19,NA,TGTGCCAGTATCCCGGGGGGGACAGGGGGAGAAAAACTGTTTTTT,CASIPGGTGGEKLFF
TRBD1,TRBJ2-4,16,TRBV5-4,NA,TGTGCCAGCAGCTTGGGGGGGGACAGGGGGAAAAACATTCAGTACTTC,CASSLGGDRGKNIQYF
TRBD1,TRBJ1-2,14,TRBV28,NA,TGTGCCAGCAGCCGACCGGACAGGGTCTATGGCTACACCTTC,CASSRPDRVYGYTF
TRBD2,TRBJ2-7,15,TRBV27,NA,TGTGCCAGCAGTGCGGGGACTAGCGGGAAAGGGGAGCAGTACTTC,CASSAGTSGKGEQYF
NA,TRBJ2-7,13,TRBV30,NA,TGTGCCTGGAGTTGGAGACGGAGCTACGAGCAGTACTTC,CAWSWRRSYEQYF
TRBD1,TRBJ1-2,13,TRBV7-2,NA,TGTGCCAGCAGGTTACAGGGGAACTATGGCTACACCTTC,CASRLQGNYGYTF
TRBD1,TRBJ1-1,14,TRBV28,NA,TGTGCCAGCAGTTTTACGGGACAGGGCACTGAAGCTTTCTTT,CASSFTGQGTEAFF
NA,TRBJ1-4,19,TRBV23-1,NA,TGCGCCAGCAGTCAACCCATTTGGGGGACAACCTCAACTAATGAAAAACTGTTTTTT,CASSQPIWGTTSTNEKLFF
NA,TRBJ1-2,13,TRBV15,NA,TGTGCCACCAGCAGAGGGGGGGGCTATGGCTACACCTTC,CATSRGGGYGYTF
TRBD1,TRBJ2-3,16,TRBV2,NA,TGTGCCAGCAGATTCTCTTACAGGGGGCTCGCAGATACGCAGTATTTT,CASRFSYRGLADTQYF
NA,TRBJ2-7,13,TRBV5-5,NA,TGTGCCAGCAGCCCGACACTTACCTACGAGCAGTACTTC,CASSPTLTYEQYF
NA,TRBJ1-5,15,TRBV7-2,NA,TGTGCCAGCAGCTTAGTTGGCTGGGCTAATCAGCCCCAGCATTTT,CASSLVGWANQPQHF